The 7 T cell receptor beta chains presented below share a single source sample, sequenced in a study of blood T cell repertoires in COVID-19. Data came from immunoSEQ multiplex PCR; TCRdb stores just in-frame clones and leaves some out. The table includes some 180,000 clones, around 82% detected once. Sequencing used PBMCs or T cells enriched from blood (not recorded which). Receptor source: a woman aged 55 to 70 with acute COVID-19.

For the CDR3, the DNA is TGTGCCAGCAGCCTAACCGGGACAACGTATGGCTACACCTTC. It yields the protein CASSLTGTTYGYTF. The genes are TRBV7-2 and TRBJ1-2, with D perhaps TRBD1 (6 bases). V lost 5 bases and J 5 bases, leaving 15 bases between the germline ends. Germline CDR1 SGHTA, CDR2 FQGNSA. This CDR3 contains 14 residues. Using reference TRBV7-2 and TRBJ1-2 for the parts outside the CDR3, the full variable domain is GAGVSQSPSNKVTEKGKDVELRCDPISGHTALYWYRQSLGQGLEFLIYFQGNSAPDKSGLPSDRFSAERTGGSVSTLTIQRTQQEDSAVYLCASSLTGTTYGYTFGSGTRLTVV.

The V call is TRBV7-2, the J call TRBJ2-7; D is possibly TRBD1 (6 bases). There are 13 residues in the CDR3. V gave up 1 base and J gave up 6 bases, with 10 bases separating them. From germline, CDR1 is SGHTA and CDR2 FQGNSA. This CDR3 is CASSLDRAGEQYF. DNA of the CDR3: TGTGCCAGCAGCTTAGACAGGGCGGGCGAGCAGTACTTC.

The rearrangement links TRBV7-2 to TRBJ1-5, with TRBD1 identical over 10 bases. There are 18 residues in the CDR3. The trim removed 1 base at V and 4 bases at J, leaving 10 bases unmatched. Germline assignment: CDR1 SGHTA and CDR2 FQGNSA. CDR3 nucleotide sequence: TGTGCCAGCAGCTTAGTACCGTCGGAGGGACAGGGGAATCAGCCCCAGCATTTT. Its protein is CASSLVPSEGQGNQPQHF. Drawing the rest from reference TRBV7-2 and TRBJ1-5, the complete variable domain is GAGVSQSPSNKVTEKGKDVELRCDPISGHTALYWYRQSLGQGLEFLIYFQGNSAPDKSGLPSDRFSAERTGGSVSTLTIQRTQQEDSAVYLCASSLVPSEGQGNQPQHFGDGTRLSIL.

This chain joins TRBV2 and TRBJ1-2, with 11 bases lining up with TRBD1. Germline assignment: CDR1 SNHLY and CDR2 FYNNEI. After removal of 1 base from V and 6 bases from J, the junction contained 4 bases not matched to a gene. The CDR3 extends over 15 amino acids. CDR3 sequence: CASSEGRTGGDGYTF. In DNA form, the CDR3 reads TGTGCCAGCAGTGAAGGGAGGACAGGGGGCGATGGCTACACCTTC.

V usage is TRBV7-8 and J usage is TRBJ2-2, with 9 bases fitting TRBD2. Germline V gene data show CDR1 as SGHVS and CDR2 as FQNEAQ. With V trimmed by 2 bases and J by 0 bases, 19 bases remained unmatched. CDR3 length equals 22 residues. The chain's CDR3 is CASSLRANQRGVTHSNTGELFF. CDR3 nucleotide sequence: TGTGCCAGCAGCTTAAGGGCAAATCAGCGGGGGGTAACCCACTCGAACACCGGGGAGCTGTTTTTT. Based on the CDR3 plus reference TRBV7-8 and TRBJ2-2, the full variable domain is GAGVSQSPRYKVAKRGQDVALRCDPISGHVSLFWYQQALGQGPEFLTYFQNEAQLDKSGLPSDRFFAERPEGSVSTLKIQRTQQEDSAVYLCASSLRANQRGVTHSNTGELFFGEGSRLTVL.

The CDR3 protein is CASRITSLGELFF. The CDR3 DNA reads as TGCGCCAGCAGAATCACTAGTTTGGGGGAGCTGTTTTTT. This chain links TRBV10-2 with TRBJ2-2, with D possibly matching TRBD2 (5 bases). Trimming removed 6 bases at V and 8 bases at J, with 13 bases between. Germline CDR1 and CDR2: WSHSY and SAAADI. The CDR3 totals 13 residues.

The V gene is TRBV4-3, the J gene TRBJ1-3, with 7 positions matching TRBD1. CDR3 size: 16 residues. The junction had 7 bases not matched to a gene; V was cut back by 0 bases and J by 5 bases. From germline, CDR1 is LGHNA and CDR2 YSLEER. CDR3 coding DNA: TGCGCCAGCAGCCAAGAAAAGGGGGCAAGGAGAAACACCATATATTTT. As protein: CASSQEKGARRNTIYF.